This T cell receptor beta chain was retrieved from a study of blood T cell repertoires in COVID-19. Method: immunoSEQ multiplex PCR; TCRdb's copy keeps in-frame clones and lacks some. Altogether 350,000 to 400,000 clones are present, roughly 90% being singletons, with the ten largest covering 0.95% to 1%. V lost 2 bases to trimming and J lost 6 bases, with 12 bases between them. CDR1 SGHNT and CDR2 YYREEE come from the germline V gene (reference sequence). The CDR3 loop spans 15 amino acids. The sample comprised PBMCs or T cells enriched from blood (not recorded which). The chain has TRBV5-4 and TRBJ1-6, with D tentatively TRBD1 (6 bases). The clonotype was recovered from a woman in her thirties with acute COVID-19. In nucleotides, the CDR3 is TGTGCCAGCAGCTTTCAGGGGTCCCCTAATTCACCCCTCCACTTT. This gives the protein CASSFQGSPNSPLHF.